One sample yielded the 8 T cell receptor beta chains listed below, sequenced in a study of blood T cell repertoires in COVID-19. Generated by immunoSEQ multiplex PCR, the TCRdb table keeps only in-frame clones and is missing some. The sample contains under 150,000 clones, 75% to 90% of which appear only once. The sequencing input was PBMCs or T cells enriched from blood (not recorded which). The receptors were gathered from a man aged 45-60 years in a cohort exposed to, infected with or recovered from COVID-19 (not recorded which).

The chain joins TRBV24-1 to TRBJ2-1, with D perhaps TRBD2 (5 bases). V shed 10 bases and J shed 8 bases, with 17 bases lying between them. This CDR3 spans 13 amino acids. The germline V gene has CDR1 KGHDR and CDR2 SFDVKD. The CDR3 DNA follows: TGTGCCACTACCCGTGAGGGTAAAGATGAGCAGTTCTTC. It translates to CATTREGKDEQFF.

The chain joins TRBV7-2 to TRBJ1-2; D is uncertain. The germline gives CDR1 SGHTA, CDR2 FQGNSA. The CDR3 length is 15 residues. The V and J ends lost 5 bases and 4 bases respectively, with 17 bases between them. The CDR3 nucleotides are TGTGCCAGCAGCCCTCGCATCCTAGGAGGCTATGGCTACACCTTC. This translates into CASSPRILGGYGYTF.

The genes are TRBV7-3 and TRBJ2-3, with 7 bases aligning to TRBD2. V was pared by 2 bases and J by 2 bases, with 7 bases of the junction left unmatched. Per germline, CDR1 SGHTA and CDR2 FQGTGA. The CDR3 is 16 residues long. The CDR3 DNA sequence: TGTGCCAGCAGCTTATTTACGGGAGGTATCACAGATACGCAGTATTTT. It specifies CASSLFTGGITDTQYF.

As DNA, the CDR3 is TGCGCCAGCAGCCCCGGGGAGACAGGGGTCTACGAGCAGTACTTC. This codes for CASSPGETGVYEQYF. The rearrangement links TRBV5-1 to TRBJ2-7, with 8 positions matching TRBD1. The trim removed 4 bases at V and 3 bases at J, leaving 9 bases unmatched. The germline V gene encodes CDR1 SGHRS and CDR2 YFSETQ. This CDR3 has 15 residues.

This clone was found once. The chain employs TRBV5-1 and TRBJ2-2, with D possibly matching TRBD2 (5 bases). This CDR3 is 15 amino acids long. The V end lost 0 bases, the J end lost 4 bases, and 10 bases lay between the germline ends. The V gene's germline CDR1 is SGHRS and CDR2 YFSETQ. CDR3: CASSLVEGPTGELFF. The CDR3 nucleotides read TGCGCCAGCAGCTTGGTAGAGGGTCCCACCGGGGAGCTGTTTTTT.

About this clone itself: Other DNA sequences in this sample translate to the same CDR3. The V and J genes are TRBV9 and TRBJ1-1, with D unclear. The V end was cut by 0 bases, the J end by 2 bases, with 5 bases between. The CDR3 runs to 13 residues. The germline CDR1 and CDR2 sequences are SGDLS and YYNGEE. CDR3 in amino acids: CASSVGANTEAFF. CDR3 sequence (DNA): TGTGCCAGCAGCGTAGGAGCTAACACTGAAGCTTTCTTT.

This rearrangement joins TRBV12-5 to TRBJ2-7; TRBD2 might be the D (6 bases). This CDR3 contains 16 residues. Germline lookup yields CDR1 LGHNT and CDR2 FRNRAP. V dropped 5 bases and J dropped 0 bases, with 17 bases sitting between them. In DNA, the CDR3 is TGTGCTAGTGGTCAGGGACTTCCTGAGGGCTCCTACGAGCAGTACTTC. Its protein product is CASGQGLPEGSYEQYF.

The V and J genes are TRBV2 and TRBJ2-5, with D maybe TRBD2 (5 bases). V lost 3 bases to trimming and J lost 7 bases, with 15 bases between them. Germline V gives CDR1 SNHLY, CDR2 FYNNEI. The CDR3 consists of 14 residues. The CDR3: CASSEGLAVGTQYF. CDR3 nucleotides: TGTGCCAGCAGTGAGGGCCTAGCCGTCGGGACCCAGTACTTC. Full variable domain (outside the CDR3, taken from reference TRBV2 and TRBJ2-5): EPEVTQTPSHQVTQMGQEVILRCVPISNHLYFYWYRQILGQKVEFLVSFYNNEISEKSEIFDDQFSVERPDGSNFTLKIRSTKLEDSAMYFCASSEGLAVGTQYFGPGTRLLVL.